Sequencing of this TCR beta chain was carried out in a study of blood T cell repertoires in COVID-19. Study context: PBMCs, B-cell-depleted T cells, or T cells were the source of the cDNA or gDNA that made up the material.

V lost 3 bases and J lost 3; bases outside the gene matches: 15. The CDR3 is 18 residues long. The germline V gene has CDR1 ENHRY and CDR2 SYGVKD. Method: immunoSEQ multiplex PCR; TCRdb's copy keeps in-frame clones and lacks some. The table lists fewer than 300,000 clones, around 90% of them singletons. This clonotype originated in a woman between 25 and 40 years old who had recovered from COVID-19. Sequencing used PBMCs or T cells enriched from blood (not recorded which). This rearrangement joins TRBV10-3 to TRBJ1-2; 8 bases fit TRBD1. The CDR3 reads CAISETAGGSSSDYGYTF. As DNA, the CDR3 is TGTGCCATCAGTGAAACGGCAGGGGGCTCCAGTTCCGACTATGGCTACACCTTC.